These T cell receptor beta chains were read from a single sample in a study of OX40 agonist ivuxolimab in advanced cancers. Some clones are missing from TCRdb's copy, which holds only in-frame ones; the method was immunoSEQ multiplex PCR. The table includes 57,000 or so clones, about 92% detected once. The material was CD4+ or CD8+ T cells sorted from blood, obtained in a trial of the OX40 agonist ivuxolimab. These receptors were collected from an adult with an advanced solid tumor such as melanoma, head and neck, liver or kidney cancer. CDR3s include the opening cysteine and the closing phenylalanine or tryptophan. The D gene is left open where the match is weak. Rows give clone size only sometimes, using once, few, many, or a class for an expanded clone.

V gene	J gene	D gene	clone size	CDR3 DNA	CDR3 protein
TRBV30	TRBJ2-7	-	-	TGTGCCTGGAGTGGCACTAGTAGTAGCTCCTACGAGCAGTACTTC	CAWSGTSSSSYEQYF
TRBV15	TRBJ1-5	-	-	TGTGCCACCGGGGGGGGGAATAGCAATCAGCCCCAGCATTTT	CATGGGNSNQPQHF
TRBV11-3	TRBJ2-3	-	-	TGTGCCAGCAGCTTAGGCTCGCAACACGCAGATACGCAGTATTTT	CASSLGSQHADTQYF
TRBV7-3	TRBJ2-1	-	-	TGTGCCAGCAGCGGGAGGGGGGAGAATGAGCAGTTCTTC	CASSGRGENEQFF
TRBV13	TRBJ2-3	-	-	TGTGCCAGCAGTAGCACAGATACGCAGTATTTT	CASSSTDTQYF
TRBV5-6	TRBJ2-5	-	-	TGTGCCAGCAGCTTAAGGGGCCCCCAAGAGACCCAGTACTTC	CASSLRGPQETQYF
TRBV29-1	TRBJ2-2	TRBD1	-	TGCAGCGTTGGGCAGGGGGCCACCGGGGAGCTGTTTTTT	CSVGQGATGELFF
TRBV5-1	TRBJ1-2	-	-	TGCGCCAGCAGCTTGATTGGCTATGGCTACACCTTC	CASSLIGYGYTF
TRBV6-5	TRBJ1-1	-	once	TGTGCCAGCAGACCTAGGACAGCCGGTCCTGAAGCTTTCTTT	CASRPRTAGPEAFF
TRBV10-3	TRBJ1-2	TRBD1	-	TGTGCCATCAGTCGGACAGGGCAGGACTATGGCTACACCTTC	CAISRTGQDYGYTF
TRBV30	TRBJ2-3	-	-	TGTGCCTGGAGTGCCTTTGGGGGGGGCGTCCTAGATACGCAGTATTTT	CAWSAFGGGVLDTQYF
TRBV5-4	TRBJ1-2	-	-	TGTGCCAGCAGCGAGGGACGTCGCAACTATGGCTACACCTTC	CASSEGRRNYGYTF
TRBV10-1	TRBJ2-7	TRBD2	few	TGCGCCAGCAGTGTTCTAGCGGGAGGAACCTACGAGCAGTACTTC	CASSVLAGGTYEQYF
TRBV6-1	TRBJ2-1	-	-	TGTGCCATCTCAGGGTGGGGCGGGTTCTACAATGAGCAGTTCTTC	CAISGWGGFYNEQFF
TRBV30	TRBJ1-1	-	-	TGTGCCTGGAGTTCCAAGGCGGGAGGCTTGGTTGAAGCTTTCTTT	CAWSSKAGGLVEAFF
TRBV11-3	TRBJ2-2	TRBD1	-	TGTGCCAGCAGCTTAGATACCGGGACAGGGAACACCGGGGAGCTGTTTTTT	CASSLDTGTGNTGELFF
TRBV5-6	TRBJ2-3	TRBD2	-	TGTGCCAGCAGCCGGGGGACTAGCGGGAGGCCCAGCACAGATACGCAGTATTTT	CASSRGTSGRPSTDTQYF
TRBV11-1	TRBJ1-1	-	-	TGTGCCAGCAGCTCACCCATGAACACTGAAGCTTTCTTT	CASSSPMNTEAFF
TRBV27	TRBJ2-2	-	-	TGTGCCACCAGCAGAGTTGAAGGGACCGGGGAGCTGTTTTTT	CATSRVEGTGELFF
TRBV11-3	TRBJ2-5	-	-	TGTGCCAGCAGCTCCCGGTCCGGAGAGACCCAGTACTTC	CASSSRSGETQYF
TRBV6-1	TRBJ2-7	-	-	TGTGCCAGCAGTGAGCACCTCCAGTACGAGCAGTACTTC	CASSEHLQYEQYF
TRBV6-1	TRBJ2-1	TRBD1	-	TGTGCCAGCAGAGGGACAGGTCCCTTAAATGAGCAGTTCTTC	CASRGTGPLNEQFF
TRBV9	TRBJ1-4	TRBD1	-	TGTGCCAGCAGCACGGGACAGCCCTATGAAAAACTGTTTTTT	CASSTGQPYEKLFF
TRBV30	TRBJ2-5	TRBD2	-	TGTGCCTGGAGTGTTTGGACTAGCGGTGAGACCCAGTACTTC	CAWSVWTSGETQYF
TRBV11-2	TRBJ2-3	-	-	TGTGCCAGCAGCTTAGGGCATCTCACAGATACGCAGTATTTT	CASSLGHLTDTQYF
TRBV19	TRBJ2-7	-	-	TGTGCCAGTAGTCCAGACAGGAGTAACGAGCAGTACTTC	CASSPDRSNEQYF
TRBV27	TRBJ1-2	TRBD1	-	TGTGCCAGCAGTACCCCGGGACAGGGCACTGGCTACACCTTC	CASSTPGQGTGYTF
TRBV2	TRBJ1-5	TRBD1	-	TGTGCCAGCAGTCTAAGAGGGACAGTCAATCAGCCCCAGCATTTT	CASSLRGTVNQPQHF
TRBV7-2	TRBJ2-7	TRBD1	once	TGTGCCAGCAGCTTAGACTCGGGACAGGGCTACGAGCAGTACTTC	CASSLDSGQGYEQYF
TRBV5-4	TRBJ2-3	-	-	TGTGCCAGCAGCTTGCGAGGAACCACAGATACGCAGTATTTT	CASSLRGTTDTQYF
TRBV6-6	TRBJ2-3	TRBD2	-	TGTGCCAGCAAGCGGGGGGATGATACAGATACGCAGTATTTT	CASKRGDDTDTQYF
TRBV19	TRBJ1-4	TRBD1	-	TGTGCCAGCAGAGAACGACAGGGGCCTAATGAAAAACTGTTTTTT	CASRERQGPNEKLFF
TRBV6-1	TRBJ1-4	-	-	TGTGCCAGCAGTACAGGAGCCCCTAATGAAAAACTGTTTTTT	CASSTGAPNEKLFF
TRBV11-2	TRBJ2-5	TRBD2	-	TGTGCCAGCAGCTTGTCTAGCGGGAGGGCAGAGACCCAGTACTTC	CASSLSSGRAETQYF
TRBV28	TRBJ1-2	-	-	TGTGCCAGCAGTTTTAAGGATGGCTACACCTTC	CASSFKDGYTF
TRBV15	TRBJ1-4	-	-	TGTGCCACCAGCAGAGATTCGGTTGAAAAACTGTTTTTT	CATSRDSVEKLFF
TRBV7-2	TRBJ2-2	TRBD2	once	TGTGCCAGCAAGGGGTCGAGCGGGATCCGGGAGCTGTTTTTT	CASKGSSGIRELFF
TRBV5-7	TRBJ2-7	-	-	TGTGCCAGCAGCTTGGCCGGGACTGGCTACGAGCAGTACTTC	CASSLAGTGYEQYF
TRBV6-5	TRBJ2-5	-	-	TGTGCCAGCAGGAACAGCGGCCAAGAGACCCAGTACTTC	CASRNSGQETQYF
TRBV11-3	TRBJ2-3	-	-	TGTGCCAGCAGCTTAGGAGAGTGGGGAGGAGATACGCAGTATTTT	CASSLGEWGGDTQYF
TRBV10-2	TRBJ2-4	-	-	TGCGCCAGCAGCGAACAGGGAAACAAAAACATTCAGTACTTC	CASSEQGNKNIQYF
TRBV5-1	TRBJ2-5	TRBD1	-	TGCGCCAGCAGCACTGGGACAGGGGGTCAAGAGACCCAGTACTTC	CASSTGTGGQETQYF
TRBV10-3	TRBJ1-2	-	-	TGTGCCATCAGTGAGGGGACGGGTAGTTCGATTGGCTACACCTTC	CAISEGTGSSIGYTF
TRBV5-1	TRBJ1-6	-	-	TGCGCCAGCACTCTCACTTTTGGGGGGTCACCCCTCCACTTT	CASTLTFGGSPLHF
TRBV10-1	TRBJ2-3	-	-	TGCGCCAGCAGTGAGCCTACTATGGATACGCAGTATTTT	CASSEPTMDTQYF
TRBV5-5	TRBJ2-7	-	-	TGTGCCAGCAGCTTGGACGCCTACGAGCAGTACTTC	CASSLDAYEQYF
TRBV6-5	TRBJ1-1	-	-	TGTGCCAGCAGTTACTCGCCTCATCAAATGAACACTGAAGCTTTCTTT	CASSYSPHQMNTEAFF
TRBV7-7	TRBJ2-2	-	-	TGTGCTAGCAGCTTAGGCGGGGTCGCGAACACCGGGGAGCTGTTTTTT	CASSLGGVANTGELFF
TRBV18	TRBJ2-3	-	-	TGTGCCAGCTCACCACCCGGCGACACAGATACGCAGTATTTT	CASSPPGDTDTQYF
TRBV7-5	TRBJ2-3	-	-	TGTGCCAGAAGTTGTAGGACTAGCGGGAGGACAGATACGCAGTATTTT	CARSCRTSGRTDTQYF